This T cell receptor (beta chain) was recovered during a study of cytomegalovirus exposure and HLA in healthy donors. Study results and limitations: The authors assumed roughly uniform sequencing depth across donors for presence/absence analyses. Immune exposure information comprised only CMV serostatus.

Amplification used 60 Vbeta primers and 13 Jbeta primers. The repertoire was sequenced with immunoSEQ multiplex PCR; TCRdb's copy has only in-frame clones and lacks some. Found here are 84,000 or so clones, 76% of them singletons; the top ten hold approximately 1.4%. This CDR3 spans 14 amino acids. The germline gives CDR1 ENHRY, CDR2 SYGVKD. The ends lost 6 bases at V and 5 bases at J; junction bases unmatched: 8. As concerns this clone: Its antigen is currently unknown.

This clonotype was sampled from a male donor in good health and CMV-seronegative. What was sequenced was PBMCs. The chain is built from TRBV10-3 and TRBJ2-5; 8 bases align to TRBD2. The CDR3 sequence: CAIRERELQETQYF. CDR3 DNA: TGTGCCATCAGGGAGCGGGAGTTACAGGAGACCCAGTACTTC.